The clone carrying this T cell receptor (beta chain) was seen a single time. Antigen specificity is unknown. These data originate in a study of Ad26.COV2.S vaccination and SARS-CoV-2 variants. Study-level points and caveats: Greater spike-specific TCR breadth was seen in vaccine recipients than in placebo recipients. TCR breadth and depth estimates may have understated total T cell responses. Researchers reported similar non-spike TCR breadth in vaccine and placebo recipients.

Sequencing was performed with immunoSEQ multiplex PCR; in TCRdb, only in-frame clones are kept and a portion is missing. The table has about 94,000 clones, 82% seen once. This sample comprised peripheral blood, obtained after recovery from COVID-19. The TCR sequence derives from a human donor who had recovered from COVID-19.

The CDR3 DNA sequence: TGTGCCAGCAGTTACTCACCCAGTAGCTCTGGAAACACCATATATTTT. Protein product: CASSYSPSSSGNTIYF. The chain joins TRBV6-5 to TRBJ1-3; D gene ambiguous. CDR3 length: 16 residues. CDR1 and CDR2 from the germline V gene are MNHEY and SVGAGI. Trimming took 0 bases from V and 0 from J, leaving 9 bases between them.